The clone carrying this T cell receptor beta chain was counted once. Germline CDR1 SGHRS, CDR2 YFSETQ. The CDR3 is 16 amino acids. Trimming took 0 bases from V and 2 from J; bases not matched to a gene: 4. The sample belongs to a study of shared T cell receptors in the human thymus. Clones were sequenced by immunoSEQ multiplex PCR, and TCRdb holds only the in-frame ones, with some missing. The data show fewer than 700,000 clones, roughly 88% seen once. The data also belong to a second study, concerning human thymus T cells. Per that study: Donation came from healthy Finnish infants having corrective surgery for congenital heart defects. Corrective cardiac operations yielded the resected thymus tissue.

The sample comprised thymocytes. The clonotype was recovered from a boy under two years old with a congenital heart defect. The chain recombines TRBV5-1 with TRBJ2-5, with 10 bases identical to TRBD2. CDR3 DNA: TGCGCCAGCAGCTTGGCTCTAGCGGGGGAACAAGAGACCCAGTACTTC. It encodes CASSLALAGEQETQYF.